This record looks at one T cell receptor (beta chain) sequence and its context. The data belong to a study of OX40 agonist ivuxolimab in advanced cancers. Produced via immunoSEQ multiplex PCR; TCRdb's table is partial and in-frame only. The data contain 70,000 or so clones, about 85% of them singletons. CDR1 is SGDLS, CDR2 YYNGEE, per germline. The V and J ends lost 3 bases and 5 bases, in that order; junction bases with no gene match: 9. The CDR3 has 15 amino acids. The V and J genes are TRBV9 and TRBJ2-7, with TRBD1 identical over 9 bases. The receptor was isolated from an adult with an advanced solid tumor such as melanoma, head and neck, liver or kidney cancer. Sequencing was performed on CD4+ or CD8+ T cells sorted from blood, taken in a trial of the OX40 agonist ivuxolimab. The CDR3 here is CASSGWGQGDDEQYF. As DNA, the CDR3 is TGTGCCAGCAGCGGGTGGGGACAGGGTGACGACGAGCAGTACTTC.